The clone carrying this TCR beta chain was detected many times. TCRdb called the multiplex PCR reads again in MiXCR, with one record for every CDR3 protein. The sample yields hundreds of thousands of distinct CDR3 sequences, 32% seen once. This entry is derived from a study of breast tumors, draining lymph nodes, adjacent tissues. Breast cancer patients provided tissue from their axillary draining lymph nodes. This CDR3 spans 13 amino acids. Germline V gene sequence: CDR1 SGHVS, CDR2 FNYEAQ. V gave up 5 bases and J gave up 4 bases; unmatched junction bases: 4. The receptor's source is a female donor with breast cancer. Some clones in this sample may be carry-over from other donors' samples. The source material was axillary lymph node tissue. J is TRBJ2-7 and V is TRBV7-6, with 8 bases matching TRBD1. CDR3 DNA: TGTGCCAGCAGCCAGGACAGGGCTTACGAGCAGTACTTC. This codes for CASSQDRAYEQYF.